Shown below are 12 T cell receptor beta chains from a single sample sequenced in a study of cytomegalovirus exposure and HLA in healthy donors. The PCR used 60 Vbeta and 13 Jbeta primers. The table came from immunoSEQ multiplex PCR; TCRdb's copy has only in-frame clones and leaves some out. The sample records 150,000 to 200,000 clones, about four fifths being singletons. Sequences were obtained from PBMCs. The receptors derive from a boy between 2 and 10 years old in good health and CMV-seronegative.

This clone occurred once. This chain uses TRBV30 with TRBJ2-4; 13 bases are a match to TRBD2. Germline V gene data show CDR1 as GTSNPN and CDR2 as SVGIG (reference sequence). The CDR3 is made up of 17 amino acids. V lost 8 bases and J lost 0; bases outside the gene matches: 10. The CDR3 sequence: CAPPLAGGPLAKNIQYF. In DNA, the CDR3 is TGTGCCCCACCACTAGCGGGGGGGCCCCTAGCCAAAAACATTCAGTACTTC.

The chain carries TRBV29-1 and TRBJ1-1; D remains ambiguous. Germline values: CDR1 SQVTM, CDR2 ANQGSEA. This CDR3 region has 13 residues. The V end was cut by 2 bases, the J end by 0 bases, with 7 bases between. The CDR3 here is CSVELRLNTEAFF. CDR3 nucleotide sequence: TGCAGCGTTGAACTGAGATTGAACACTGAAGCTTTCTTT.

The chain uses TRBV30 and TRBJ1-5, with TRBD1 identical over 9 bases. CDR1 is GTSNPN and CDR2 is SVGIG in the germline V gene (reference sequence). V gave up 5 bases and J gave up 4 bases; unmatched junction bases: 3. This CDR3 region has 13 residues. The CDR3, as DNA: TGTGCCTGGTCGACAGGGGGGAATCAGCCCCAGCATTTT. Amino acid sequence: CAWSTGGNQPQHF.

In regard to this clone: One end of the junction is discordant with germline, which a read error may explain. The chain combines TRBV4-2 with TRBJ2-1; D gene ambiguous. CDR3 length equals 15 residues. Germline assignment: CDR1 LGHNA and CDR2 YNFKEQ. The CDR3 region has the DNA TGTACCAGCAGCCAAGAGGAGCACTCCTACAATGAGCAGTTCTTC. Amino acid sequence: CTSSQEEHSYNEQFF.

The genes are TRBV9 and TRBJ2-5; D perhaps matches TRBD1 (6 bases). Germline V lookup: CDR1 SGDLS, CDR2 YYNGEE. Trimming pared 3 bases from V and 2 bases from J, leaving 11 bases between. The CDR3 extends over 14 amino acids. This CDR3 reads CASSDGDNQETQYF. CDR3 nucleotide sequence: TGTGCCAGCAGCGATGGGGACAATCAAGAGACCCAGTACTTC.

This chain uses TRBV2 with TRBJ1-2, with D maybe TRBD1 (6 bases). The CDR3 contains 13 residues. Germline V gene data show CDR1 as SNHLY and CDR2 as FYNNEI. Trimming pared 6 bases from V and 6 bases from J, leaving 14 bases between. The CDR3, as DNA: TGTGCCAGCAGAGCAGACAGGATGGATGGCTACACCTTC. Translated: CASRADRMDGYTF.

This clone was observed a few times. The chain is built from TRBV5-1 and TRBJ2-2; 9 nucleotides align to TRBD2. With 0 bases clipped from V and 1 base from J, the junction kept 4 bases outside the gene matches. The CDR3 has 17 amino acids. Germline CDR1 is SGHRS and CDR2 is YFSETQ. This CDR3 reads CASSLASGGMNTGELFF. In DNA form, the CDR3 reads TGCGCCAGCAGCTTGGCCAGCGGGGGGATGAACACCGGGGAGCTGTTTTTT. Combining the CDR3 with reference TRBV5-1 and TRBJ2-2 gives the whole variable domain KAGVTQTPRYLIKTRGQQVTLSCSPISGHRSVSWYQQTPGQGLQFLFEYFSETQRNKGNFPGRFSGRQFSNSRSEMNVSTLELGDSALYLCASSLASGGMNTGELFFGEGSRLTVL.

J is TRBJ1-3 and V is TRBV7-9; D is unresolved. With 4 bases removed from V and 0 bases from J, the gap between germline ends came to 13 bases. The CDR3 loop spans 16 amino acids. Germline CDR1 is SEHNR and CDR2 is FQNEAQ (reference sequence). The DNA of the CDR3 is TGTGCCAGCAGCTCCCAGCTAGGGAGCTCTGGAAACACCATATATTTT. It encodes CASSSQLGSSGNTIYF.

Only one count was recorded for this clone. The chain employs TRBV5-5 and TRBJ2-3; TRBD2 matches at 11 bases. The ends lost 4 bases at V and 8 bases at J; junction bases unmatched: 3. CDR1 is SGHKS, CDR2 YYEKEE, per germline (reference sequence). CDR3 length: 13 residues. CDR3 nucleotide sequence: TGTGCCAGCAGCCCTAGCGGGGGGAGTACGCAGTATTTT. It yields the protein CASSPSGGSTQYF.

The chain has TRBV9 and TRBJ2-3; 7 positions match TRBD2. Germline V CDR1 and CDR2: SGDLS, YYNGEE. Losses at the gene ends were 4 bases for V and 0 bases for J; bases not matched to a gene: 11. The CDR3 is 17 amino acids. CDR3 loop: CASSPRGRDPSTDTQYF. Written as DNA, the CDR3 is TGTGCCAGCAGCCCTCGGGGGAGGGACCCCAGCACAGATACGCAGTATTTT. Combining the CDR3 with reference TRBV9 and TRBJ2-3 gives the whole variable domain DSGVTQTPKHLITATGQRVTLRCSPRSGDLSVYWYQQSLDQGLQFLIQYYNGEERAKGNILERFSAQQFPDLHSELNLSSLELGDSALYFCASSPRGRDPSTDTQYFGPGTRLTVL.

The gene calls are TRBV12-5 and TRBJ1-1; D is unclear. CDR1 is LGHNT and CDR2 is FRNRAP in the germline V gene. Trimming removed 0 bases at V and 1 base at J, with 9 bases between. The CDR3 is 15 amino acids. This CDR3 reads CASGLVREGNTEAFF. The CDR3, as DNA: TGTGCTAGTGGTTTGGTACGCGAGGGGAACACTGAAGCTTTCTTT.

This chain connects TRBV7-3 to TRBJ2-3; D is perhaps TRBD1 (6 bases). The germline CDR1 and CDR2 sequences are SGHTA and FQGTGA. The CDR3 loop spans 15 amino acids. The V gene lost 5 bases and the J gene lost 0 bases, with 12 bases spanning the gap. For the CDR3, the DNA is TGTGCCAGCAGCCCCCTCGGACAGAGCACAGATACGCAGTATTTT. It yields the protein CASSPLGQSTDTQYF.